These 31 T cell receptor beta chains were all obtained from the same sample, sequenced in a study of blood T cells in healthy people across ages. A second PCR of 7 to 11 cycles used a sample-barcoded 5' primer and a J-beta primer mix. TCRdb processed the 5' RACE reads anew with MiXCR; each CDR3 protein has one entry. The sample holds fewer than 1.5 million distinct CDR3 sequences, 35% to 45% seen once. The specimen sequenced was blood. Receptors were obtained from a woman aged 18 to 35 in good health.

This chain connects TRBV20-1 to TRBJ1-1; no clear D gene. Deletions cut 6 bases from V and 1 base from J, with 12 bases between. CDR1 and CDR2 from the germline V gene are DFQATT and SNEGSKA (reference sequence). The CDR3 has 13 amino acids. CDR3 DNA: TGCAGTGCCAAGACAAGCGCGAACACTGAAGCTTTCTTT. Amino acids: CSAKTSANTEAFF.

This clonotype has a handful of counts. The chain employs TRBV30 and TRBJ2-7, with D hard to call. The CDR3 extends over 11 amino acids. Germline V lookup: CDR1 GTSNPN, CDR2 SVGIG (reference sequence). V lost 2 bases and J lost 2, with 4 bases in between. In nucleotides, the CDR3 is TGTGCCTGGAGTCTTACCTACGAGCAGTACTTC. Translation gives CAWSLTYEQYF.

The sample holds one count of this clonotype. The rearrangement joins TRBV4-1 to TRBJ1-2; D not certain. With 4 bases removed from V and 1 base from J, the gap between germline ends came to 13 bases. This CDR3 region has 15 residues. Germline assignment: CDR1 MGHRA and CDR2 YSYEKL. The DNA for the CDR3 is TGCGCCAGCAGCCCCCCTTCTTCGGTTAACTATGGCTACACCTTC. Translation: CASSPPSSVNYGYTF.

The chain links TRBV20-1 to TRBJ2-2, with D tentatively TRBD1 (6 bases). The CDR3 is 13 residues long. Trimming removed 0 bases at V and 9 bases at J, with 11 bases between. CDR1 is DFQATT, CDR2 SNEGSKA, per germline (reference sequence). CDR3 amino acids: CSARDTRGWELFF. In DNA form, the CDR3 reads TGCAGTGCTAGAGACACTAGGGGGTGGGAGCTGTTTTTT.

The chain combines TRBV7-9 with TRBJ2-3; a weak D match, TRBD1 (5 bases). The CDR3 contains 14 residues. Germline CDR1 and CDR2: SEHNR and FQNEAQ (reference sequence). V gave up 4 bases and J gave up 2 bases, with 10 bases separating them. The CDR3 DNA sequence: TGTGCCAGCAGCTGGAGACAGCACACAGATACGCAGTATTTT. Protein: CASSWRQHTDTQYF. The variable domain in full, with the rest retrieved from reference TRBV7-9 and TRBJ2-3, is DTGVSQNPRHKITKRGQNVTFRCDPISEHNRLYWYRQTLGQGPEFLTYFQNEAQLEKSRLLSDRFSAERPKGSFSTLEIQRTEQGDSAMYLCASSWRQHTDTQYFGPGTRLTVL.

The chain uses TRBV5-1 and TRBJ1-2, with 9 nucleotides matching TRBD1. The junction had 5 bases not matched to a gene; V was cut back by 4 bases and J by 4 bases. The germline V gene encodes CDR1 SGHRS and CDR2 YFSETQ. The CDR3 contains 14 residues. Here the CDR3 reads CASSGGTGSYGYTF. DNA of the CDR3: TGCGCCAGCAGCGGGGGGACAGGGAGCTATGGCTACACCTTC.

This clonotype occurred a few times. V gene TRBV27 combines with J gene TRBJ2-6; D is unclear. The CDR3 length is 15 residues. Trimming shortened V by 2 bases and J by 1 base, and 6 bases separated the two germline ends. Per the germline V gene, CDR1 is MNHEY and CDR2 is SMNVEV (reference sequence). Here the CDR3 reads CASSLGHSGANVLTF. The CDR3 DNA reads TGTGCCAGCAGTTTAGGGCATTCTGGGGCCAACGTCCTGACTTTC.

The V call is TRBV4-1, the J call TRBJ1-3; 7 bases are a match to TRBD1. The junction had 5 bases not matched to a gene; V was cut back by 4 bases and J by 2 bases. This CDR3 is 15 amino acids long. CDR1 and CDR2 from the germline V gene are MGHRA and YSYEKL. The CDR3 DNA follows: TGCGCCAGCAGCCTCGGACAGGCGACTGGAAACACCATATATTTT. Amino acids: CASSLGQATGNTIYF.

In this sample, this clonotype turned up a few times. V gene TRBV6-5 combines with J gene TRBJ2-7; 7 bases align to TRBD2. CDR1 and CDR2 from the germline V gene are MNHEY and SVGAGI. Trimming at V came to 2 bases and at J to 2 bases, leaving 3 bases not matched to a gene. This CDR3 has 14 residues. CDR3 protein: CASSYGTTTYEQYF. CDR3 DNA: TGTGCCAGCAGTTACGGGACTACCACCTACGAGCAGTACTTC.

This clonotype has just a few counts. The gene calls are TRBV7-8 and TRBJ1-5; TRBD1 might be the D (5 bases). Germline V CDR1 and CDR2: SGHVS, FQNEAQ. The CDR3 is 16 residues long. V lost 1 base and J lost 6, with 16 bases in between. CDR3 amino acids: CASSLDLGPPAQPQHF. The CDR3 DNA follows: TGTGCCAGCAGCTTAGATCTGGGGCCCCCGGCTCAGCCCCAGCATTTT.

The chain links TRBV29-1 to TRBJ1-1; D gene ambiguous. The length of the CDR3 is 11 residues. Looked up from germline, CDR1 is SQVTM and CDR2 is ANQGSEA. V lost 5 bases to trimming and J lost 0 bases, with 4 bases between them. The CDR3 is CSVKVNTEAFF. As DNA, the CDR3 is TGCAGCGTTAAGGTGAACACTGAAGCTTTCTTT.

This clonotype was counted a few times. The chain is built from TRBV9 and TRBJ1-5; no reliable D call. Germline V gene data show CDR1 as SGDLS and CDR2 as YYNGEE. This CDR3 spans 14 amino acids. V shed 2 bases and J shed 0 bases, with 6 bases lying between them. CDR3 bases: TGTGCCAGCAGCGTTACTCCTAGCAATCAGCCCCAGCATTTT. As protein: CASSVTPSNQPQHF.

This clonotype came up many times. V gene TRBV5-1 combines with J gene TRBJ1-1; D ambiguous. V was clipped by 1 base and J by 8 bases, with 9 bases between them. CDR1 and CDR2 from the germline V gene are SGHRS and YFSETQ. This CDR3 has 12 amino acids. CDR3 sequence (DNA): TGCGCCAGCAGCTTGATGAATGGGGAAGCTTTCTTT. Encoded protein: CASSLMNGEAFF.

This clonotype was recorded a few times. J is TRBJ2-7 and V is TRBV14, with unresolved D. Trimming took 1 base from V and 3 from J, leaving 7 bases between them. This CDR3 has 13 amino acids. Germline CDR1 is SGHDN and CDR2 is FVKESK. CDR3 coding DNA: TGTGCCAGCAGCCAAGGGGTAGTCTACGAGCAGTACTTC. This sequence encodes CASSQGVVYEQYF.

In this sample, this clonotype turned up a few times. CDR3 coding DNA: TGCGCCAGCAGCCAAGATGCAGGGATCCGGTATGGCTACACCTTC. Translation: CASSQDAGIRYGYTF. This sequence joins TRBV4-1 and TRBJ1-2; D perhaps matches TRBD1 (5 bases). Germline V gene data show CDR1 as MGHRA and CDR2 as YSYEKL. The CDR3 runs 15 residues. Trimming left V 0 bases short and J 5 bases short, with 13 bases between.

The CDR3 coding sequence is TGTGCCAGCAGTACCCGCGGCGTAAACTATGGCTACACCTTC. Translation gives CASSTRGVNYGYTF. The gene calls are TRBV25-1 and TRBJ1-2; D not certain. The CDR3 extends over 14 amino acids. V dropped 5 bases and J dropped 2 bases, with 12 bases sitting between them. The germline gives CDR1 MGHDK, CDR2 SYGVNS.

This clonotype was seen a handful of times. The CDR3 DNA reads as TGTGCCAGCCGCGGGGACGGGTATAATTCACCCCTCCACTTT. This sequence encodes CASRGDGYNSPLHF. The V gene is TRBV7-9, the J gene TRBJ1-6; D perhaps matches TRBD1 (5 bases). The CDR3 is 14 amino acids. Trimming took off 8 bases at V and 4 bases at J, with 12 bases between the two ends. CDR1 is SEHNR and CDR2 is FQNEAQ in the germline V gene (reference sequence).

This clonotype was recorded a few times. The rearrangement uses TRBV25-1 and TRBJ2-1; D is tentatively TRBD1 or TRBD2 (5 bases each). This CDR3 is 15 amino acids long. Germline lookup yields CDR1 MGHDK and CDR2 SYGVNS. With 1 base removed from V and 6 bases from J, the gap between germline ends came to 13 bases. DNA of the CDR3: TGTGCCAGCAGTGAATCTAGCCCGACAGTCAATGAGCAGTTCTTC. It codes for CASSESSPTVNEQFF.

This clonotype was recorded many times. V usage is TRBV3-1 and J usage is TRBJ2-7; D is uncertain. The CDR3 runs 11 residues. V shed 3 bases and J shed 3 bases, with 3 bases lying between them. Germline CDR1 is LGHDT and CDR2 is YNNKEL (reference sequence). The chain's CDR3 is CASSHNYEQYF. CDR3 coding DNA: TGTGCCAGCAGCCATAACTACGAGCAGTACTTC.

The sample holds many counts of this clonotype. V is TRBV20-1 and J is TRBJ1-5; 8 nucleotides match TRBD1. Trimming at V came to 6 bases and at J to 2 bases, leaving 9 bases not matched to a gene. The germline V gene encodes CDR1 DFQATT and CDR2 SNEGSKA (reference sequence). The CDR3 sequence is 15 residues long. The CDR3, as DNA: TGCAGTGCCACCGACAGGGGCGACGGCAATCAGCCCCAGCATTTT. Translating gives CSATDRGDGNQPQHF.

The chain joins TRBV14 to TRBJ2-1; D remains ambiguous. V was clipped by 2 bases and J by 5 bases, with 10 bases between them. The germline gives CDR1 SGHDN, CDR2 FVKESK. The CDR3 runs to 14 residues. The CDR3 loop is CASSQYTANNEQFF. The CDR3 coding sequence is TGTGCCAGCAGCCAATATACGGCTAACAATGAGCAGTTCTTC.

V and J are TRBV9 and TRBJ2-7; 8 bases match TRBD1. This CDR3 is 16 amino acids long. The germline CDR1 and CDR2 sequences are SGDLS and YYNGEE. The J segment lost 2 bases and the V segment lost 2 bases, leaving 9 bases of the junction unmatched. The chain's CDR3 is CASSVYGQGGTYEQYF. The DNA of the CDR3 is TGTGCCAGCAGCGTTTACGGACAGGGTGGAACCTACGAGCAGTACTTC.

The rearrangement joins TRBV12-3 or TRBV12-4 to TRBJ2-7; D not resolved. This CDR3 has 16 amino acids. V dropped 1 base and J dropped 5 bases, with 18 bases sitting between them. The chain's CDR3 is CASSLGRRLFEDEQYF. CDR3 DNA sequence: TGTGCCAGCAGTTTAGGGAGAAGGCTCTTCGAGGACGAGCAGTACTTC.

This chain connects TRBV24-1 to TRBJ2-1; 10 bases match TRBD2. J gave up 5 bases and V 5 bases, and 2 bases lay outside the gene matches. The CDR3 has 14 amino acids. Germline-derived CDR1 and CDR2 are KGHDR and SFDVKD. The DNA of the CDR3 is TGTGCCACCAGTGTTAGCGGGGGGCACAATGAGCAGTTCTTC. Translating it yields CATSVSGGHNEQFF.

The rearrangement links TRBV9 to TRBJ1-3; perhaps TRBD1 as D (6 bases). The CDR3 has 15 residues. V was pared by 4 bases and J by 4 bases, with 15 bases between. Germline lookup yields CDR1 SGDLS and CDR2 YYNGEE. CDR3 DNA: TGTGCCAGCAGCTCCTGGACAGTGCCAGGAAACACCATATATTTT. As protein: CASSSWTVPGNTIYF.

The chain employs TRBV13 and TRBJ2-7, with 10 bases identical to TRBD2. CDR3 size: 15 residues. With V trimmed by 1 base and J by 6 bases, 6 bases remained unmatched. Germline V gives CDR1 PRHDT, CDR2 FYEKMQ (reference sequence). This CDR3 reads CASSLVSSGRVEQYF. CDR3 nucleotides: TGTGCCAGCAGCTTAGTCTCCAGCGGGAGGGTCGAGCAGTACTTC.

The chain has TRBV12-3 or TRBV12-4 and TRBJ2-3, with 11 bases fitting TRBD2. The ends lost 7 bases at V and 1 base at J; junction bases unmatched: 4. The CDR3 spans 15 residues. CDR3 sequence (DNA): TGTGCCAGCACTCTTAGCGGGAGGGGCACAGATACGCAGTATTTT. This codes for CASTLSGRGTDTQYF.

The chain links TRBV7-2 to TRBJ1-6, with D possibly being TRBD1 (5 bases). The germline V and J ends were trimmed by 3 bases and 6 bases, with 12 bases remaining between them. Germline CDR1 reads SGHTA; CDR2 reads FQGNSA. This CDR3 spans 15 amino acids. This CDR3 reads CASSFPRGLNSPLHF. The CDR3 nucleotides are TGTGCCAGCAGCTTCCCCCGGGGCCTTAATTCACCCCTCCACTTT.

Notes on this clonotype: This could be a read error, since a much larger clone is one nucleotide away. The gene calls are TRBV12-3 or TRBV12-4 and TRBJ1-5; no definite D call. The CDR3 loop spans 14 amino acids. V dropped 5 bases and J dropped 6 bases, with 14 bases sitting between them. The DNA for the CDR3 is TGTGCCAGCAGTGTTGGAGGGATGGGTCAGCCCCAGCATTTT. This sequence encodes CASSVGGMGQPQHF.

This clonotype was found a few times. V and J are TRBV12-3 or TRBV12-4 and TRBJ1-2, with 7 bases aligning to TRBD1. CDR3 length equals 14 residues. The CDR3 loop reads CDRHRDSEDYGYTF. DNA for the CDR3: TGTGACAGGCACCGGGACAGTGAAGACTATGGCTACACCTTC.

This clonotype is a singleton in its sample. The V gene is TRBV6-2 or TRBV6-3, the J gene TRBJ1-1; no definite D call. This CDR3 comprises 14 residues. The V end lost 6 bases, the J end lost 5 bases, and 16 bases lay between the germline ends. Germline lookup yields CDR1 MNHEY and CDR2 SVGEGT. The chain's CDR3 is CASRHDKSRTEAFF. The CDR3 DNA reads TGTGCCAGCAGACACGACAAAAGTAGGACTGAAGCTTTCTTT.